The clone carrying this T cell receptor (beta chain) has ten or more counts. Its antigen is unknown. CDR1 and CDR2 (germline): MDHEN, SYDVKM. The CDR3 spans 16 residues. V shed 5 bases, J shed 0 bases, and the junction held 5 bases outside the gene matches. These data come from a study of neurological immune-mediated disorders. The study's findings and limits: HTLV-1-associated myelopathy had the most TCR clonal expansion, whereas multiple sclerosis had the least (lower than in healthy controls).

cDNA synthesis was performed by 5'RACE with 10-nucleotide random UMIs. From 15-18 subjects, over 190 million TCR-beta sequences were obtained in each sequencing run. From the 5' RACE reads, TCRdb called clonotypes with MiXCR, one entry per CDR3 protein. The sample lists 50,000 or so distinct CDR3 sequences, over 20% occurring once. Sequencing was done on a sample of PBMCs. The receptor was isolated from a woman aged 70-85 years in good health. This chain joins TRBV28 and TRBJ2-1; 9 bases are shared with TRBD1. CDR3 nucleotides: TGTGCCAGCAGTCCCGTGGGACAGGGCTCCTACAATGAGCAGTTCTTC. This gives the protein CASSPVGQGSYNEQFF.